Each of the 23 T cell receptor beta chains below was sequenced from the same sample in a study of blood T cells in healthy people across ages. It was with a sample-barcoded 5' primer and a J-beta primer mix that a second PCR of about 6 to 12 cycles was run. From the 5' RACE reads, TCRdb called clonotypes with MiXCR, one entry per CDR3 protein. Altogether about 1.5 million distinct CDR3 sequences are present, approximately 43% being singletons, with the ten largest covering approximately 4.1%. The sample consisted of blood. These receptors were obtained from a woman under 30 in good health.

The chain uses TRBV7-8 and TRBJ1-4; 9 nucleotides line up with TRBD1. Trimming removed 1 base from V and 6 bases from J; junction bases left unmatched: 6. The CDR3 sequence is 16 residues long. The germline CDR1 and CDR2 sequences are SGHVS and FQNEAQ. CDR3 nucleotide sequence: TGTGCCAGCAGCTTAGTCATGGGGACAGGGTATGAAAAACTGTTTTTT. Protein: CASSLVMGTGYEKLFF. The entire variable domain, with the rest obtained from reference TRBV7-8 and TRBJ1-4, is as follows: GAGVSQSPRYKVAKRGQDVALRCDPISGHVSLFWYQQALGQGPEFLTYFQNEAQLDKSGLPSDRFFAERPEGSVSTLKIQRTQQEDSAVYLCASSLVMGTGYEKLFFGSGTQLSVL.

The rearrangement joins TRBV28 to TRBJ2-1; no definite D call. In germline, CDR1 is MDHEN, CDR2 SYDVKM. With 4 bases removed from V and 5 bases from J, the gap between germline ends came to 18 bases. The CDR3 extends over 16 amino acids. CDR3 amino acids: CASSYPLGGKDNEQFF. DNA of the CDR3: TGTGCCAGCAGTTACCCGCTCGGCGGAAAAGACAATGAGCAGTTCTTC. The complete variable domain, with remaining parts taken from reference TRBV28 and TRBJ2-1, reads DVKVTQSSRYLVKRTGEKVFLECVQDMDHENMFWYRQDPGLGLRLIYFSYDVKMKEKGDIPEGYSVSREKKERFSLILESASTNQTSMYLCASSYPLGGKDNEQFFGPGTRLTVL.

The chain joins TRBV9 to TRBJ2-1; 8 nucleotides line up with TRBD1. V lost 3 bases to trimming and J lost 8 bases; unmatched junction nucleotides: 10. The germline V gene has CDR1 SGDLS and CDR2 YYNGEE. The CDR3 consists of 15 residues. CDR3 DNA: TGTGCCAGCAGCGCGTCAGACAGGGGACTGTATGAGCAGTTCTTC. It codes for CASSASDRGLYEQFF.

This clonotype was counted between two and nine times. V usage is TRBV6-2 or TRBV6-3 and J usage is TRBJ2-2, with D uncertain. The CDR3 covers 12 residues. Germline loops: CDR1 MNHEY, CDR2 SVGEGT. With 9 bases removed from V and 4 bases from J, the gap between germline ends came to 9 bases. CDR3 protein: CASTTSTGELFF. The CDR3 coding sequence is TGTGCCAGTACGACCTCCACCGGGGAGCTGTTTTTT.

The chain has TRBV28 and TRBJ1-5, with D possibly TRBD1 on 5 matching bases. From germline, CDR1 is MDHEN and CDR2 SYDVKM. V was shortened by 8 bases and J by 7 bases, with 9 bases between the two germline ends. This CDR3 has 11 residues. As DNA, the CDR3 is TGTGCCAGCGGGGGGGGACAGCCCCAGCATTTT. It is translated as CASGGGQPQHF.

The chain is built from TRBV7-8 and TRBJ2-1, with D perhaps matching TRBD2 (5 bases). In germline, CDR1 is SGHVS, CDR2 FQNEAQ. This CDR3 is 14 amino acids long. The ends were cut back, 0 bases at V and 9 bases at J, with 12 bases in the middle. The CDR3 protein is CASSLARVGGEQFF. The CDR3 DNA follows: TGTGCCAGCAGCTTAGCGAGGGTCGGTGGTGAGCAGTTCTTC.

V usage is TRBV5-1 and J usage is TRBJ2-4; TRBD2 is a possible D gene (7 bases). Germline lookup yields CDR1 SGHRS and CDR2 YFSETQ. The CDR3 loop spans 16 amino acids. The ends were cut back, 4 bases at V and 1 base at J, with 15 bases in the middle. In DNA, the CDR3 is TGCGCCAGCAGCCCCTCGGGGGGCCAGGCCAAAAACATTCAGTACTTC. Translating it yields CASSPSGGQAKNIQYF.

V usage is TRBV2 and J usage is TRBJ2-7; 9 positions agree with TRBD2. The V segment lost 7 bases and the J segment 6 bases; nucleotides outside the gene matches: 7. Per germline, CDR1 SNHLY and CDR2 FYNNEI. The CDR3 sequence is 13 residues long. CDR3 in DNA: TGTGCCAGCAATCCTAGCGGGACCGGCGAGCAGTACTTC. This encodes CASNPSGTGEQYF. The full variable domain, with the rest looked up from reference TRBV2 and TRBJ2-7, is EPEVTQTPSHQVTQMGQEVILRCVPISNHLYFYWYRQILGQKVEFLVSFYNNEISEKSEIFDDQFSVERPDGSNFTLKIRSTKLEDSAMYFCASNPSGTGEQYFGPGTRLTVT.

This clonotype was observed a single time. This chain joins TRBV7-6 and TRBJ2-5; D is uncertain. Per germline, CDR1 SGHVS and CDR2 FNYEAQ. Trimming stripped 3 bases from V and 4 bases from J, with 12 bases between. The CDR3 extends over 14 amino acids. The CDR3 coding sequence is TGTGCCAGCAGCTTGGAGACCAATGGAGAGACCCAGTACTTC. It is translated as CASSLETNGETQYF.

This clonotype appeared a few times. The chain joins TRBV28 to TRBJ2-5, with D tentatively TRBD1 (5 bases). V lost 5 bases and J 11 bases, leaving 21 bases between the germline ends. CDR3 length equals 14 residues. Germline values: CDR1 MDHEN, CDR2 SYDVKM. The CDR3 bases are TGTGCCAGCAGTCTCCAGGGATTTTACAATGAGCAGTACTTC. It encodes CASSLQGFYNEQYF.

This clonotype was picked up a small number of times. The chain links TRBV7-8 to TRBJ2-3; no reliable D call. The CDR3 runs to 13 residues. Per the germline V gene, CDR1 is SGHVS and CDR2 is FQNEAQ. V shed 0 bases and J shed 7 bases, with 8 bases lying between them. For the CDR3, the DNA is TGTGCCAGCAGCTTAGCTTCGGGTTATACGCAGTATTTT. It encodes CASSLASGYTQYF. Full variable domain (outside the CDR3, taken from reference TRBV7-8 and TRBJ2-3): GAGVSQSPRYKVAKRGQDVALRCDPISGHVSLFWYQQALGQGPEFLTYFQNEAQLDKSGLPSDRFFAERPEGSVSTLKIQRTQQEDSAVYLCASSLASGYTQYFGPGTRLTVL.

This clonotype occurred a few times. The chain has TRBV7-9 and TRBJ1-6, with D perhaps TRBD1 (6 bases). With 5 bases removed from V and 6 bases from J, the gap between germline ends came to 11 bases. This CDR3 region has 14 residues. From germline, CDR1 is SEHNR and CDR2 FQNEAQ (reference sequence). CDR3 DNA sequence: TGTGCCAGCAGCCGGGACACCCGTAATTCACCCCTCCACTTT. Its translation is CASSRDTRNSPLHF.

V and J are TRBV11-2 and TRBJ2-1, with D perhaps TRBD1 (6 bases). The CDR3 runs to 14 residues. Germline-derived CDR1 and CDR2 are SGHAT and FQNNGV. Trimming removed 5 bases from V and 13 bases from J, with 21 bases in between. CDR3 DNA: TGTGCCAGCAGCGTAGGGCAGGGGAGAGAGACCCAGTTCTTC. Translating it yields CASSVGQGRETQFF. The entire variable domain, with the rest obtained from reference TRBV11-2 and TRBJ2-1, is as follows: EAGVAQSPRYKIIEKRQSVAFWCNPISGHATLYWYQQILGQGPKLLIQFQNNGVVDDSQLPKDRFSAERLKGVDSTLKIQPAKLEDSAVYLCASSVGQGRETQFFGPGTRLTVL.

V and J are TRBV4-3 and TRBJ1-1; D may be TRBD1 (5 bases). Germline loops: CDR1 LGHNA, CDR2 YSLEER. The length of the CDR3 is 14 residues. Trimming took off 0 bases at V and 3 bases at J, with 8 bases between the two ends. The CDR3 nucleotides read TGCGCCAGCAGCCAAGAACAGGTTCACACTGAAGCTTTCTTT. Translating it yields CASSQEQVHTEAFF.

The chain joins TRBV11-2 to TRBJ1-1; D gene unclear. V lost 3 bases and J 12 bases, leaving 11 bases between the germline ends. Germline CDR1 is SGHAT and CDR2 is FQNNGV. The CDR3 runs to 11 residues. The CDR3 nucleotides read TGTGCCAGCAGCTTTGGGCAGCGGACTTTCTTT. Translation: CASSFGQRTFF.

This clonotype was recorded a few times. The chain links TRBV9 to TRBJ2-7; 13 nucleotides match TRBD2. The CDR3 contains 15 residues. Germline CDR1 reads SGDLS; CDR2 reads YYNGEE. The V segment lost 3 bases and the J segment 5 bases; nucleotides outside the gene matches: 5. The CDR3 DNA follows: TGTGCCAGCAGCGACGGGACTAGCGGGATAGACGAGCAGTACTTC. The encoded protein is CASSDGTSGIDEQYF. Variable domain in full (rest from reference TRBV9 and TRBJ2-7): DSGVTQTPKHLITATGQRVTLRCSPRSGDLSVYWYQQSLDQGLQFLIQYYNGEERAKGNILERFSAQQFPDLHSELNLSSLELGDSALYFCASSDGTSGIDEQYFGPGTRLTVT.

The rearrangement joins TRBV3-1 to TRBJ1-3; D perhaps matches TRBD1 (5 bases). V was shortened by 0 bases and J by 0 bases, with 9 bases between the two germline ends. The CDR3 extends over 16 amino acids. The germline gives CDR1 LGHDT, CDR2 YNNKEL (reference sequence). This chain's CDR3 is CASSQDWGLSGNTIYF. The CDR3 DNA follows: TGTGCCAGCAGCCAAGATTGGGGCCTCTCTGGAAACACCATATATTTT.

This clonotype turned up a few times. This rearrangement joins TRBV20-1 to TRBJ2-3, with 10 nucleotides matching TRBD2. CDR1 and CDR2 from the germline V gene are DFQATT and SNEGSKA (reference sequence). The CDR3 is 15 residues long. J gave up 4 bases and V 0 bases, and 4 bases lay outside the gene matches. CDR3 region: CSARDGGTSADTQYF. The CDR3, as DNA: TGCAGTGCTAGAGATGGGGGGACTAGCGCAGATACGCAGTATTTT.

Here the CDR3 reads CASSPRGTGMNTEAFF. As DNA, the CDR3 is TGTGCCAGCAGTCCCAGGGGGACAGGAATGAACACTGAAGCTTTCTTT. The rearrangement joins TRBV12-3 or TRBV12-4 to TRBJ1-1, with 8 bases aligning to TRBD1. The CDR3 has 16 residues. V lost 5 bases and J lost 0; bases outside the gene matches: 8.

This clonotype was seen a handful of times. The chain carries TRBV5-1 and TRBJ2-5, with D possibly TRBD1 on 6 matching bases. The CDR3 spans 15 residues. CDR1 and CDR2 (germline): SGHRS, YFSETQ. V dropped 6 bases and J dropped 1 base, with 16 bases sitting between them. CDR3 bases: TGCGCCAGCAAATCCACAGGGCACCCCCAAGAGACCCAGTACTTC. Encoded protein: CASKSTGHPQETQYF.

This clonotype was detected only once. V usage is TRBV6-2 or TRBV6-3 and J usage is TRBJ2-3; no reliable D call. CDR1 MNHEY and CDR2 SVGEGT come from the germline V gene. Trimming stripped 5 bases from V and 1 base from J, with 13 bases between. This CDR3 contains 15 residues. CDR3: CASSNQVVGTDTQYF. The CDR3 DNA follows: TGTGCCAGCAGTAACCAGGTAGTAGGCACAGATACGCAGTATTTT.

This clonotype has just a few counts. The J gene is TRBJ2-1, the V gene TRBV12-3 or TRBV12-4; D is perhaps TRBD1 (7 bases). This CDR3 is built from 18 residues. Between the trimmed V and J ends, which lost 10 bases and 8 bases, there was a span of 33 bases. For the CDR3, the DNA is TGTGCCAACGCGTGGACAGGAGCCACGGCGGGGTGTCTCTATGAGCAGTTCTTC. It codes for CANAWTGATAGCLYEQFF.

The gene calls are TRBV6-5 and TRBJ1-1; 8 bases are a match to TRBD1. This CDR3 comprises 13 residues. Germline V gives CDR1 MNHEY, CDR2 SVGAGI. V was pared by 5 bases and J by 7 bases, with 6 bases of the junction left unmatched. The CDR3 loop is CASSDQGAGEAFF. The CDR3 bases are TGTGCCAGCAGTGACCAGGGGGCGGGTGAAGCTTTCTTT.